These T cell receptor beta chains were read from a single sample in a study of shared clonotypes between healthy human individuals. Only in-frame clones appear in the TCRdb table, and some are missing; sequencing was by immunoSEQ multiplex PCR. The table records 2 million to 2.5 million clones, more than 85% of them present only once. The sequencing input was naive CD4+ T cells from PBMCs. The receptors stem from a man aged 18 to 29 in good health. Some clones in this sample may be carry-over from other donors' samples. Both conserved end residues are part of each CDR3. The order of the fields is J gene, V gene, D gene, clone size, CDR3 protein, CDR3 DNA. D genes are given only for firm matches. Size values are once, few and many counts, or a class for expanded clones, and some rows have none.

>TRBJ2-3|TRBV7-2|TRBD2|once
CASSLSSSGSGADTQYF
TGTGCCAGCAGCTTAAGTTCTAGCGGGAGTGGTGCAGATACGCAGTATTTT
>TRBJ1-2|TRBV11-2|.|.
CASSPPAAGVVYGYTF
TGTGCCAGCAGCCCTCCAGCAGCCGGGGTGGTCTATGGCTACACCTTC
>TRBJ2-1|TRBV5-8|.|once
CASSLPGTIDEQFF
TGTGCCAGCAGCTTACCCGGGACAATAGATGAGCAGTTCTTC
>TRBJ2-5|TRBV28|TRBD2|.
CASSPGPGLAGDGTQYF
TGTGCCAGCAGCCCCGGGCCAGGCCTAGCGGGAGACGGGACCCAGTACTTC
>TRBJ1-4|TRBV29-1|.|.
CSVGSRDPRGKLFF
TGCAGCGTCGGGTCCCGGGACCCGCGGGGGAAACTGTTTTTT
>TRBJ2-1|TRBV19|.|.
CASSISRGYNEQFF
TGTGCCAGTAGTATTTCAAGGGGCTACAATGAGCAGTTCTTC
>TRBJ1-1|TRBV7-9|TRBD1|once
CASSLEQGGAGGTEAFF
TGTGCCAGCAGCTTAGAACAAGGGGGCGCGGGCGGAACTGAAGCTTTCTTT
>TRBJ2-1|TRBV4-2|TRBD2|.
CASSHLPSGRNEQFF
TGTGCCAGCAGCCATCTACCTAGCGGGCGCAATGAGCAGTTCTTC
>TRBJ1-1|TRBV15|.|.
CATSRGGVTEAFF
TGTGCCACCAGCAGGGGCGGCGTAACTGAAGCTTTCTTT
>TRBJ2-1|TRBV9|TRBD2|few
CASSVGSTSGPDNEQFF
TGTGCCAGCAGCGTAGGCTCGACTAGCGGCCCTGACAATGAGCAGTTCTTC
>TRBJ2-2|TRBV5-4|TRBD2|once
CASSSPGGGSRTGELFF
TGTGCCAGCAGCAGCCCCGGGGGAGGGAGTAGGACCGGGGAGCTGTTTTTT
>TRBJ2-7|TRBV18|.|.
CASSPSLLTGSYEQYF
TGTGCCAGCTCACCATCACTTTTGACAGGATCCTACGAGCAGTACTTC
>TRBJ1-3|TRBV4-1|TRBD1|.
CASSLLQGTGNTIYF
TGCGCCAGCAGCCTCCTACAGGGGACTGGAAACACCATATATTTT
>TRBJ2-2|TRBV4-3|.|.
CASSQAGRGSANTGELFF
TGCGCCAGCAGCCAAGCTGGAAGGGGCTCCGCGAACACCGGGGAGCTGTTTTTT
>TRBJ2-1|TRBV11-1|.|once
CASSSLSGFYNEQFF
TGTGCCAGCAGCTCCTTGAGCGGGTTTTACAATGAGCAGTTCTTC
>TRBJ1-1|TRBV19|TRBD1|.
CASSIFQGQGRTEAFF
TGTGCCAGTAGCATCTTCCAGGGACAGGGGAGGACTGAAGCTTTCTTT
>TRBJ1-1|TRBV4-3|.|.
CASSQGVGGNTEAFF
TGCGCCAGCAGCCAAGGAGTTGGGGGGAACACTGAAGCTTTCTTT
>TRBJ2-1|TRBV11-2|.|.
CASSPTRLYNEQFF
TGTGCCAGCAGCCCCACCCGACTTTACAATGAGCAGTTCTTC
>TRBJ1-5|TRBV5-1|.|.
CASSFFVGASQPQHF
TGCGCCAGCAGCTTCTTCGTTGGGGCGAGCCAGCCCCAGCATTTT
>TRBJ1-2|TRBV9|.|.
CASSVGWVSYGYTF
TGTGCCAGCAGCGTAGGATGGGTGTCCTATGGCTACACCTTC
>TRBJ2-3|TRBV29-1|TRBD1|.
CSVEGLGTGSTDTQYF
TGCAGCGTTGAAGGGCTCGGGACAGGGAGCACAGATACGCAGTATTTT
>TRBJ1-2|TRBV28|.|.
CASSLAGRDGYTF
TGTGCCAGCAGTTTGGCAGGGCGGGATGGCTACACCTTC
>TRBJ1-1|TRBV4-3|.|.
CASSQDVIAETGLNTEAFF
TGCGCCAGCAGCCAAGATGTGATTGCTGAGACCGGGTTGAACACTGAAGCTTTCTTT
>TRBJ1-3|TRBV7-2|.|.
CASSQTPVRSGNTIYF
TGTGCCAGCAGCCAGACTCCAGTTCGCTCTGGAAACACCATATATTTT
>TRBJ2-7|TRBV30|TRBD1|.
CAWNSRDRGAEQYF
TGTGCCTGGAATTCCCGGGACAGGGGGGCCGAGCAGTACTTC
>TRBJ2-2|TRBV2|.|.
CASRPENTGELFF
TGTGCCAGCAGACCCGAGAACACCGGGGAGCTGTTTTTT
>TRBJ2-2|TRBV6-5|.|.
CASGRSRLTTGELFF
TGTGCCAGCGGACGATCCAGACTCACCACCGGGGAGCTGTTTTTT
>TRBJ2-7|TRBV14|.|.
CASSQRPPRVTGYEQYF
TGTGCCAGCAGCCAACGACCTCCAAGGGTTACCGGCTACGAGCAGTACTTC
>TRBJ1-2|TRBV6-5|.|.
CASRFNRVDYGYTF
TGTGCCAGCAGGTTTAACAGGGTTGACTATGGCTACACCTTC
>TRBJ1-3|TRBV28|.|.
CASNGRNSGNTIYF
TGTGCCAGCAACGGACGGAACTCTGGAAACACCATATATTTT
>TRBJ2-1|TRBV15|TRBD1|.
CATSSQGAHNEQFF
TGTGCCACCAGCAGTCAGGGGGCCCACAATGAGCAGTTCTTC